This TCR beta chain was recovered during a study of blood T cell repertoires in COVID-19. Study summary: The cDNA or gDNA used as material had been derived from T cells, B-cell-depleted T cells, or PBMCs.

CDR1 is SGHTA, CDR2 FQGNSA, per germline. V was trimmed by 3 bases and J by 6 bases, leaving 12 bases between them. CDR3 size: 14 residues. In the original processing: Cell counts per sample came from amplifying reference gene primers. The protocol was immunoSEQ multiplex PCR, while the TCRdb copy is restricted to in-frame clones and leaves out a portion. For V, J and clone size, that table is used; D and trimming come from the DNA. The table shows approximately 260,000 clones, with around 90% occurring only once. The chain recombines TRBV7-2 with TRBJ1-5; D may be TRBD1 (5 bases). The TCR originated in a woman in her 30s with acute COVID-19. Sequencing used PBMCs or T cells enriched from blood (not recorded which). DNA of the CDR3: TGTGCCAGCAGCTTCCAGGAGGGGCCTCAGCCCCAGCATTTT. It codes for CASSFQEGPQPQHF.